These T cell receptor beta chains were read from a single sample in a study of blood T cell repertoires in COVID-19. TCRdb's table, derived via immunoSEQ multiplex PCR, lists solely in-frame clones and lacks some. This repertoire shows nearly 350,000 clones, about four fifths found once; its top ten account for 2.5% to 3.5%. Input material: peripheral blood. These receptors came from a man aged 25 to 40 with active or convalescent COVID-19. Both conserved end residues are part of each CDR3. A D gene is named only where the DNA matches it firmly. Only part of the rows carry a size: once, few, many, or a class if the clone is expanded.

>TRBJ1-1|TRBV6-2/TRBV6-3|-|-
TGTGCCAGCAGTTACACCAGGGTCACTGAAGCTTTCTTT
CASSYTRVTEAFF
>TRBJ2-2|TRBV6-2/TRBV6-3|-|-
TGTGCCAGCAGTTACGGGAGGAACACCGGGGAGCTGTTTTTT
CASSYGRNTGELFF
>TRBJ2-1|TRBV27|-|TRBD1
TGTGCCAGCAGCCGACAGGGGAGCTCCTACAATGAGCAGTTCTTC
CASSRQGSSYNEQFF
>TRBJ1-2|TRBV5-1|-|TRBD1
TGCGCCAGCAGCTTTGAGGGGGCGGATGGCTACACCTTC
CASSFEGADGYTF
>TRBJ2-1|TRBV7-7|once|-
TGTGCCAGCAGCTTTTCCCACGGGAATGAGCAGTTCTTC
CASSFSHGNEQFF
>TRBJ1-1|TRBV2|-|-
TGTGCCAGCAGCAGGGAAATGAACACTGAAGCTTTCTTT
CASSREMNTEAFF
>TRBJ2-1|TRBV15|-|TRBD2
TGTGCCACCAGCAGAGATGGGTCCGAGCCGCTAGCGGGGCTAGTCGGTGAGCAGTTCTTC
CATSRDGSEPLAGLVGEQFF
>TRBJ1-2|TRBV4-3|-|TRBD1
TGCGCCAGCAGCTTAAGGACAGGAAACTATGGCTACACCTTC
CASSLRTGNYGYTF
>TRBJ1-4|TRBV27|-|TRBD1
TGTGCCAGCAGTTGGGGACAGGAGGATGAAAAACTGTTTTTT
CASSWGQEDEKLFF
>TRBJ1-2|TRBV9|-|-
TGTGCCAGCAGCGTAGCTCGTGGCGGAGATAACTATGGCTACACCTTC
CASSVARGGDNYGYTF
>TRBJ2-1|TRBV11-3|once|TRBD2
TGTGCCAGCAGCTTAGGGCGGGAGGGCTACAATGAGCAGTTCTTC
CASSLGREGYNEQFF
>TRBJ1-1|TRBV5-5|-|-
TGTGCCAGCAGCCCCGGTAACACTGAAGCTTTCTTT
CASSPGNTEAFF
>TRBJ2-1|TRBV19|-|-
TGTGCCAGTAGTATCCTAGGGGGTGCCGGTCACAATGAGCAGTTCTTC
CASSILGGAGHNEQFF
>TRBJ1-1|TRBV18|-|-
TGTGCCAGCTCACCAGGCAGGGGGAACACTGAAGCTTTCTTT
CASSPGRGNTEAFF
>TRBJ1-2|TRBV9|-|TRBD1
TGTGCCAGCAGTGACGACAGGGGAGGGAATGGCTACACCTTC
CASSDDRGGNGYTF
>TRBJ1-2|TRBV6-2/TRBV6-3|-|-
TGTGCCAGCAGTTACGGATTACAGGCTTTGTTGCAATATGGCTACACCTTC
CASSYGLQALLQYGYTF
>TRBJ2-1|TRBV27|-|-
TGTGCCAGCAGGACTAGGGGTGAGCAGTTCTTC
CASRTRGEQFF
>TRBJ2-7|TRBV7-9|-|-
TGTGCCAGCAGCTTCGACCAGGGCTCCGAGCAGTACTTC
CASSFDQGSEQYF
>TRBJ1-1|TRBV5-6|-|-
TGTGCCAGCAGCTTAAGCGGAATGAACACTGAAGCTTTCTTT
CASSLSGMNTEAFF
>TRBJ2-1|TRBV11-2|once|TRBD2
TGTGCCAGCAGCGCGTTAGCGGGGACGATTCGAAATGAGCAGTTCTTC
CASSALAGTIRNEQFF
>TRBJ1-6|TRBV25-1|-|-
TGTGCCAGCACCGAACGACAGAATAATTCACCCCTCCACTTT
CASTERQNNSPLHF
>TRBJ2-7|TRBV7-8|-|-
TGTGCCAGCAGCTTCTCTGAGTCCTCACAGTACTTC
CASSFSESSQYF
>TRBJ2-3|TRBV11-2|-|-
TGTGCCAGCAGCCCACCTGAAGGGAGAGCTTCTAGCACAGATACGCAGTATTTT
CASSPPEGRASSTDTQYF